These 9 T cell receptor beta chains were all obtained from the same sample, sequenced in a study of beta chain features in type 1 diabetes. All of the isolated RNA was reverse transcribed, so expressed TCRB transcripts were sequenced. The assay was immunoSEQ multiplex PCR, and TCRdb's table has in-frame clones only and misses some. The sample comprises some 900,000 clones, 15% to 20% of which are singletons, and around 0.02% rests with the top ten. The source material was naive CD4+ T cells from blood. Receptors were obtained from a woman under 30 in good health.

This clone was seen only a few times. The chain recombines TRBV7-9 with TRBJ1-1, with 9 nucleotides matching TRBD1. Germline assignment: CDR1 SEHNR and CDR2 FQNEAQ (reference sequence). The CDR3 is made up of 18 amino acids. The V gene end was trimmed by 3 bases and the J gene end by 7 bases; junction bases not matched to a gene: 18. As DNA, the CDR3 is TGTGCCAGCAGCTTGGCCCGTGGTCTAACAGGGGGCACTTTTGAAGCTTTCTTT. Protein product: CASSLARGLTGGTFEAFF.

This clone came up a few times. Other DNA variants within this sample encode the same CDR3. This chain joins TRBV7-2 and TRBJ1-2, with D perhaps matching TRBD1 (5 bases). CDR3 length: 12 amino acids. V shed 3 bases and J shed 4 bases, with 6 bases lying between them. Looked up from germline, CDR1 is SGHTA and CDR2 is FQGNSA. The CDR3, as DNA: TGTGCCAGCAGCTTCGGGGGCTATGGCTACACCTTC. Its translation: CASSFGGYGYTF. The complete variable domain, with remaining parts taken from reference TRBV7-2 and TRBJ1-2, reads GAGVSQSPSNKVTEKGKDVELRCDPISGHTALYWYRQSLGQGLEFLIYFQGNSAPDKSGLPSDRFSAERTGGSVSTLTIQRTQQEDSAVYLCASSFGGYGYTFGSGTRLTVV.

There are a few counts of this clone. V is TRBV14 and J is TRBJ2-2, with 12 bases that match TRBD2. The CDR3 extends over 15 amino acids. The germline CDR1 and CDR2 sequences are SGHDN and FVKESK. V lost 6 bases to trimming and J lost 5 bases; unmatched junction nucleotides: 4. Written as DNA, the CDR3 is TGTGCCAGCAGACCCGGGACTAGCGGGACCGGGGAGCTGTTTTTT. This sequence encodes CASRPGTSGTGELFF.

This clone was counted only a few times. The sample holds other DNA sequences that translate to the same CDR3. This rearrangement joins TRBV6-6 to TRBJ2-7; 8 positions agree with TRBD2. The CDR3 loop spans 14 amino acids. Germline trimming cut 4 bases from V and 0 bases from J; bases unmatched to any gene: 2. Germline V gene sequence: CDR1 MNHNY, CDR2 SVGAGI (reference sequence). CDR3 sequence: CASSLAGSSYEQYF. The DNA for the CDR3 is TGTGCCAGCAGTTTAGCGGGAAGCTCCTACGAGCAGTACTTC.

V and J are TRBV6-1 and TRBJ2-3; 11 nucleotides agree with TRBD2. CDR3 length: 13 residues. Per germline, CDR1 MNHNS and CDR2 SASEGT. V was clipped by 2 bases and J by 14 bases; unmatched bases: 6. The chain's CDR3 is CASSETSGRSVYF. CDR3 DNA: TGTGCCAGCAGTGAAACTAGCGGGAGAAGTGTGTATTTT.

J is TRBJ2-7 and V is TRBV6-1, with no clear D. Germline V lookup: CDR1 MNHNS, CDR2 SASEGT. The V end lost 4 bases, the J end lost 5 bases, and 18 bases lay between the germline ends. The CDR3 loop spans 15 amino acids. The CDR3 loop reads CASSVQGKGADEQYF. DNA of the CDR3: TGTGCCAGCAGTGTGCAAGGGAAAGGTGCTGACGAGCAGTACTTC.

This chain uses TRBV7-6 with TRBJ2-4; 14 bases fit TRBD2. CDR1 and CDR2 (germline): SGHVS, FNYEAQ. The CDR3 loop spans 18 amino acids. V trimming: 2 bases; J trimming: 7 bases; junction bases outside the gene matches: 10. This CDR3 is CASSLYPGTSGGANIQYF. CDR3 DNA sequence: TGTGCCAGCAGCTTATACCCAGGGACTAGCGGGGGAGCGAACATTCAGTACTTC.

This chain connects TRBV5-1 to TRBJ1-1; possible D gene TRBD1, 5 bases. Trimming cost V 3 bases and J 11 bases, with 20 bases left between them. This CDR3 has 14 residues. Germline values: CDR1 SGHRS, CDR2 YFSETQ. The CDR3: CASSSDRVPGAAFF. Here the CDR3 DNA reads TGCGCCAGCAGCTCTGACAGAGTTCCTGGAGCGGCTTTCTTT.

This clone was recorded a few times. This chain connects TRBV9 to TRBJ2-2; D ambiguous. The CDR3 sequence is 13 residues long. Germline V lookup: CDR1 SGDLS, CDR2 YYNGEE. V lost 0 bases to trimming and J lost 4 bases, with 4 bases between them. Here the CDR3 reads CASSVGITGELFF. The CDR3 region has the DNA TGTGCCAGCAGCGTAGGGATCACCGGGGAGCTGTTTTTT.